This T cell receptor (beta chain) was retrieved from a study of cytomegalovirus exposure and HLA in healthy donors. Overall study results and limits: Earlier analysis yielded a pattern in which most TCR beta V segments were productive about 87% or about 30% of the time. As a later analysis revealed, the rate of TCR association differed by HLA locus, with DRB1 most and HLA-C fewest.

The V end lost 0 bases, the J end lost 7 bases, and 7 bases lay between the germline ends. Germline values: CDR1 GTSNPN, CDR2 SVGIG (reference sequence). The CDR3 has 13 residues. The primer mix had 60 Vbeta and 13 Jbeta primers. Repertoires were generated with immunoSEQ multiplex PCR, while TCRdb's copy carries only in-frame clones and drops some. Among approximately 140,000 clones, 50% to 75% were seen once, and the ten largest hold 6% to 8.5%. A single count supports this clone. Its cognate antigen is unknown. The rearrangement links TRBV30 to TRBJ1-6, with D maybe TRBD1 (5 bases). The specimen sequenced was PBMCs. This receptor was obtained from a woman between 55 and 75 years old in good health and CMV-seropositive. This CDR3 is CAWSVTENSPLHF. DNA of the CDR3: TGTGCCTGGAGTGTGACAGAGAATTCACCCCTCCACTTT.